Each of the 19 T cell receptor beta chains below was sequenced from the same sample in a study of Graves' ophthalmopathy and Graves' hyperthyroidism. Amplifying from RNA transcripts, the study obtained TCR beta CDR3 regions. HTBI-primed RT-PCR formed the first round, and a multiplex PCR formed the second. TCRdb processed the multiplex PCR reads anew with MiXCR; each CDR3 protein has one entry. This table has a few hundred thousand distinct CDR3 sequences, under 45% appearing once. The sequencing input was peripheral blood or thyroid tissue (not recorded which). These receptors came from an adult man with Graves' hyperthyroidism.

The genes are TRBV25-1 and TRBJ2-7; D is perhaps TRBD1 (6 bases). The DNA end is a closer match to TRBJ2-1, so the J assignment may be wrong. There are 11 residues in the CDR3. Germline CDR1 MGHDK, CDR2 SYGVNS. DNA of the CDR3: TGTGCCAGCCGGGACACCTACGAGCAGTTCTTC. Protein: CASRDTYEQFF.

This chain joins TRBV29-1 and TRBJ1-1; no definite D call. The germline gives CDR1 SQVTM, CDR2 ANQGSEA. The CDR3 length is 12 residues. In nucleotides, the CDR3 is TGCAGTGTTCGAGTCGGGAACACTGAAGCTTTCTTT. It translates to CSVRVGNTEAFF.

V is TRBV19 and J is TRBJ1-5; the match to TRBD1 covers 7 bases. The CDR3 is made up of 13 amino acids. J lost 6 bases, V lost 5 bases, and 4 bases had no gene match. Germline assignment: CDR1 LNHDA and CDR2 SQIVND (reference sequence). The chain's CDR3 is CASSDRAGQPQHF. CDR3 sequence (DNA): TGTGCCAGTAGTGACAGGGCCGGTCAGCCCCAGCATTTT.

This clonotype appeared a few times. The chain has TRBV3-1 and TRBJ1-6; 8 bases map to TRBD1. The V gene end was trimmed by 6 bases and the J gene end by 7 bases; junction bases not matched to a gene: 5. CDR1 is LGHDT and CDR2 is YNNKEL in the germline V gene (reference sequence). CDR3 length: 14 residues. The CDR3 DNA sequence: TGTGCCAGCAGACAGGGGGTGGAGAATTCACCCCTCCACTTT. It translates to CASRQGVENSPLHF.

This chain connects TRBV7-3 to TRBJ2-5, with D hard to call. V gave up 4 bases and J gave up 5 bases, with 14 bases separating them. Germline lookup yields CDR1 SGHTA and CDR2 FQGTGA. The CDR3 is 14 residues long. Here the CDR3 DNA reads TGTGCCAGCAGCTCGGACGGGTTCGGGGAGACCCAGTACTTC. It specifies CASSSDGFGETQYF.

The table lists this clonotype with many counts. The chain joins TRBV12-3 or TRBV12-4 to TRBJ1-3; D gene unclear. V lost 4 bases, J lost 4 bases, and 8 bases lay in between. The CDR3 contains 13 residues. CDR3 nucleotides: TGTGCCAGCAGTTCCCCCCCCGGAAACACCATATATTTT. Translation gives CASSSPPGNTIYF.

The V call is TRBV7-9, the J call TRBJ1-6; TRBD1 matches 9 bases. The CDR3 sequence is 17 residues long. V dropped 6 bases and J dropped 10; count of bases not matched to a gene: 16. Looked up from germline, CDR1 is SEHNR and CDR2 is FQNEAQ (reference sequence). In DNA, the CDR3 is TGTGCCAGCAGTGACGGTACAGGGGGCGCGAATGGATCACCCCTCCACTTT. Translation: CASSDGTGGANGSPLHF.

This chain links TRBV28 with TRBJ1-3, with D unclear. Trimming took 3 bases from V and 4 from J, leaving 13 bases between them. CDR3 length: 15 residues. Germline CDR1 reads MDHEN; CDR2 reads SYDVKM. The CDR3 spells CASSLDGGLGNTIYF. CDR3 nucleotides: TGTGCCAGCAGTTTGGATGGAGGGTTAGGAAACACCATATATTTT.

With regard to this clonotype: The junction departs from the called germline gene at one end, perhaps through a read error. The chain joins TRBV7-9 to TRBJ2-2, with a tentative D call TRBD1 (6 bases). Germline assignment: CDR1 SEHNR and CDR2 FQNEAQ (reference sequence). The CDR3 consists of 15 residues. The CDR3 bases are TGTGCCAGCAGCTTGACCCAGGGGAACACCAGGGAGCTGTTTTTT. Its translation: CASSLTQGNTRELFF.

This clonotype occurred many times. The V and J genes are TRBV29-1 and TRBJ2-7, with 8 positions matching TRBD1. This CDR3 has 11 amino acids. The germline CDR1 and CDR2 sequences are SQVTM and ANQGSEA. V gave up 6 bases and J gave up 4 bases; unmatched junction bases: 2. CDR3 residues: CSVGQAYEQYF. CDR3 nucleotide sequence: TGCAGCGTGGGACAGGCGTACGAGCAGTACTTC.

V gene TRBV15 combines with J gene TRBJ1-5; 9 nucleotides agree with TRBD1. CDR1 is LNHNV and CDR2 is YYDKDF in the germline V gene (reference sequence). With V trimmed by 0 bases and J by 4 bases, 7 bases remained unmatched. The CDR3 contains 17 residues. The CDR3 loop reads CATSREGQGSENQPQHF. DNA for the CDR3: TGTGCCACCAGCAGAGAGGGACAGGGATCCGAAAATCAGCCCCAGCATTTT.

This clonotype was seen a handful of times. V and J are TRBV7-8 and TRBJ2-1; TRBD2 aligns across 12 bases. V shed 2 bases, J shed 7 bases, and the junction held 3 bases outside the gene matches. The CDR3 loop spans 15 amino acids. Germline assignment: CDR1 SGHVS and CDR2 FQNEAQ. For the CDR3, the DNA is TGTGCCAGCAGCTTAACCGGACTAGCGGGAAATGAGCAGTTCTTC. Its protein product is CASSLTGLAGNEQFF.

The chain has TRBV28 and TRBJ1-1, with TRBD1 identical over 11 bases. The CDR3 contains 14 residues. V was clipped by 5 bases and J by 11 bases; unmatched bases: 10. From germline, CDR1 is MDHEN and CDR2 SYDVKM. CDR3 nucleotide sequence: TGTGCCAGCAGTGCCCCCGGACAGGGGGCGAGGGCTTTCTTT. This encodes CASSAPGQGARAFF. Full variable domain (rest looked up from reference TRBV28 and TRBJ1-1): DVKVTQSSRYLVKRTGEKVFLECVQDMDHENMFWYRQDPGLGLRLIYFSYDVKMKEKGDIPEGYSVSREKKERFSLILESASTNQTSMYLCASSAPGQGARAFFGQGTRLTVV.

Many counts were recorded for this clonotype. The junction and the germline gene differ at one end; a read error may be behind it. The chain uses TRBV7-7 and TRBJ2-7; D is unresolved. CDR3 length equals 14 residues. Germline CDR1 is SSHAT and CDR2 is FNYEAQ (reference sequence). In DNA form, the CDR3 reads TGTGCTAGCAGCGTGAGTACGAGCTCCTACGAGCAGTACTTC. Its protein is CASSVSTSSYEQYF.

The J gene is TRBJ1-5, the V gene TRBV7-3, with D uncertain. Per the germline V gene, CDR1 is SGHTA and CDR2 is FQGTGA. The CDR3 extends over 14 amino acids. Trimming took 10 bases from V and 4 from J, leaving 17 bases between them. The CDR3 nucleotides read TGTGCCACCAGTGAAGGGAACGGGAATCAGCCCCAGCATTTT. It specifies CATSEGNGNQPQHF.

The chain carries TRBV9 and TRBJ2-3, with unresolved D. The germline V and J ends were trimmed by 1 base and 3 bases, with 9 bases remaining between them. The CDR3 sequence is 14 residues long. Germline-derived CDR1 and CDR2 are SGDLS and YYNGEE. This CDR3 is CASSVWAGTDTQYF. In DNA form, the CDR3 reads TGTGCCAGCAGCGTATGGGCTGGAACAGATACGCAGTATTTT.

The V and J genes are TRBV10-2 and TRBJ2-3, with 15 bases identical to TRBD2. V lost 3 bases and J lost 6; bases outside the gene matches: 7. This CDR3 is 17 amino acids long. Germline CDR1 reads WSHSY; CDR2 reads SAAADI. The CDR3 protein is CASSDQGLAGGLDTQYF. The CDR3 nucleotides read TGCGCCAGCAGTGATCAAGGACTAGCGGGAGGGCTGGATACGCAGTATTTT.

The DNA for the CDR3 is TGCGCCAGCAGCTTGGCGGTACCCTTTGGGGATGAGCAGTTCTTC. It codes for CASSLAVPFGDEQFF. The chain joins TRBV5-1 to TRBJ2-1; no reliable D call. V was shortened by 0 bases and J by 8 bases, with 15 bases between the two germline ends. Germline lookup yields CDR1 SGHRS and CDR2 YFSETQ. The length of the CDR3 is 15 residues.

Worth noting for this clonotype: Here the CDR3 omits its conserved ending phenylalanine or tryptophan, so a read error is the likely source. The rearrangement joins TRBV29-1 to TRBJ1-2; 12 bases align to TRBD1. The CDR3 runs to 16 residues. In germline, CDR1 is SQVTM, CDR2 ANQGSEA. After removal of 2 bases from V and 2 bases from J, the junction contained 6 bases not matched to a gene. The CDR3 loop reads CSVENSGTGGNYGYTS. Written as DNA, the CDR3 is TGCAGCGTTGAAAATAGCGGGACAGGGGGCAACTATGGCTACACCTCC.